The 18 T cell receptor beta chains presented below share a single source sample, sequenced in a study of molecular identifiers for immune sequencing clone quantification. TCRdb re-called the PCR reads with MiXCR, one entry per CDR3 protein. The profile shows under 650,000 distinct CDR3 sequences, roughly 21% of them singletons. Sequencing was carried out using naive CD8+ T cells from blood, with Jurkat cell RNA spiked in. The subset is: FACS-sorted CD8+CD4-CCR7+CD45RA+ naive T cells. These receptors all come from a human donor in good health. Some libraries in this study had Jurkat cell RNA spiked in.

This clonotype was detected many times. The J gene is TRBJ2-3, the V gene TRBV7-9; 7 bases fit TRBD2. This CDR3 has 15 residues. Looked up from germline, CDR1 is SEHNR and CDR2 is FQNEAQ (reference sequence). V trimming: 1 base; J trimming: 4 bases; junction bases outside the gene matches: 5. The DNA of the CDR3 is TGTGCCAGCAGCTTAGGGACTAGTATTTCAGATACGCAGTATTTT. Residues: CASSLGTSISDTQYF.

The rearrangement uses TRBV27 and TRBJ2-3, with 7 bases identical to TRBD1. Germline loops: CDR1 MNHEY, CDR2 SMNVEV (reference sequence). V lost 2 bases to trimming and J lost 2 bases; unmatched junction nucleotides: 7. This CDR3 is built from 16 residues. CDR3 sequence: CASSLQTGAPTDTQYF. CDR3 DNA: TGTGCCAGCAGTTTACAAACAGGGGCGCCCACAGATACGCAGTATTTT.

The chain uses TRBV29-1 and TRBJ1-6, with no clear D. V lost 7 bases and J lost 8, with 15 bases in between. The CDR3 spans 13 residues. Per the germline V gene, CDR1 is SQVTM and CDR2 is ANQGSEA. CDR3 residues: CSALTDGDSPLHF. CDR3 sequence (DNA): TGCAGCGCCCTGACGGACGGTGATTCACCCCTCCACTTT.

This clonotype came up many times. The rearrangement joins TRBV13 to TRBJ2-5; a possible D gene is TRBD1 (6 bases). In germline, CDR1 is PRHDT, CDR2 FYEKMQ (reference sequence). The CDR3 consists of 16 residues. V shed 5 bases and J shed 5 bases, with 21 bases lying between them. CDR3 protein: CASSQGTRRGSETQYF. CDR3 coding DNA: TGTGCCAGCAGCCAAGGGACACGGCGCGGTTCTGAGACCCAGTACTTC. Filled out from reference TRBV13 and TRBJ2-5, the complete variable domain reads AAGVIQSPRHLIKEKRETATLKCYPIPRHDTVYWYQQGPGQDPQFLISFYEKMQSDKGSIPDRFSAQQFSDYHSELNMSSLELGDSALYFCASSQGTRRGSETQYFGPGTRLLVL.

In this sample, this clonotype turned up a few times. The chain combines TRBV28 with TRBJ2-5, with a tentative D call TRBD2 (6 bases). The CDR3 totals 13 residues. Germline CDR1 MDHEN, CDR2 SYDVKM. V was clipped by 8 bases and J by 0 bases, with 10 bases between them. The CDR3 nucleotides are TGTGCCAGCTGCGCGGGGTACCAAGAGACCCAGTACTTC. This encodes CASCAGYQETQYF.

With respect to this clonotype: It may be a read error: a sequence one base away is much more abundant. The J gene is TRBJ1-1, the V gene TRBV20-1; tentatively, D is TRBD1 (6 bases). This CDR3 comprises 14 residues. CDR1 and CDR2 (germline): DFQATT, SNEGSKA (reference sequence). The CDR3 sequence is CNASFPTGNTEAFF. DNA of the CDR3: TGCAATGCTAGTTTTCCGACAGGGAACACTGAAGCTTTCTTT.

With regard to this clonotype: This may arise from a read error, as a much more abundant clone is one base away. The chain is built from TRBV7-2 and TRBJ2-7; TRBD2 might be the D (5 bases). The germline V and J ends were trimmed by 1 base and 3 bases, with 13 bases remaining between them. The CDR3 is 15 amino acids. Germline lookup yields CDR1 SGHTA and CDR2 FQGNSA. For the CDR3, the DNA is TGTGCCAGCAGCTTAGTCTCAGCGGTGGACTACGAGCAGTACTTC. It yields the protein CASSLVSAVDYEQYF.

There are many counts of this clonotype. The CDR3 here is CATSGGLSTNEKLFF. CDR3 nucleotides: TGTGCCACCAGCGGGGGACTTTCTACTAATGAAAAACTGTTTTTT. This chain links TRBV15 with TRBJ1-4; D possibly corresponds to TRBD1 (5 bases). The germline gives CDR1 LNHNV, CDR2 YYDKDF (reference sequence). The CDR3 is 15 residues long. V was trimmed by 5 bases and J by 2 bases, leaving 12 bases between them.

There are a few counts of this clonotype. The rearrangement links TRBV4-3 to TRBJ1-2; D is perhaps TRBD1 (5 bases). Germline-derived CDR1 and CDR2 are LGHNA and YSLEER. V was clipped by 0 bases and J by 5 bases, with 10 bases between them. The CDR3 has 14 amino acids. CDR3 protein: CASSQETVFYGYTF. Written as DNA, the CDR3 is TGCGCCAGCAGCCAAGAGACAGTGTTTTATGGCTACACCTTC.

About this clonotype itself: This may be a read error, as it is one base from a much larger clone. The rearrangement uses TRBV19 and TRBJ2-7; 8 nucleotides match TRBD2. This CDR3 has 15 residues. Germline assignment: CDR1 LNHDA and CDR2 SQIVND (reference sequence). Germline trimming cut 3 bases from V and 7 bases from J; bases unmatched to any gene: 11. Here the CDR3 reads CASSIGEAGAREQYF. The CDR3 DNA follows: TGTGCCAGTAGTATTGGAGAAGCGGGAGCACGGGAGCAGTACTTC.

This clonotype came up once. A much larger clone lies a single base off, so this may be a read error. The gene calls are TRBV25-1 and TRBJ1-1, with D perhaps TRBD1 (6 bases). This CDR3 has 14 residues. Germline lookup yields CDR1 MGHDK and CDR2 SYGVNS. CDR3 sequence (DNA): TGTGCCTGCAGACATTGGACAGAGAACACTGAAGCTTTCTTT. Translated, it gives CACRHWTENTEAFF.

This clonotype was recorded at least ten times. J is TRBJ2-3 and V is TRBV7-6, with D unclear. Germline CDR1 SGHVS, CDR2 FNYEAQ. The CDR3 covers 12 residues. V dropped 4 bases and J dropped 6 bases, with 8 bases sitting between them. The CDR3 protein is CASSSMGDTQYF. As DNA, the CDR3 is TGTGCCAGCAGCTCAATGGGGGATACGCAGTATTTT.

This clonotype was seen ten or more times. The chain is built from TRBV19 and TRBJ2-7; D is undetermined. CDR3 length: 14 residues. Trimming removed 7 bases at V and 5 bases at J, with 18 bases between. Germline V gene sequence: CDR1 LNHDA, CDR2 SQIVND (reference sequence). CDR3 protein: CASNPGGSPHEQYF. The CDR3 DNA is TGTGCCAGTAACCCAGGCGGCAGTCCCCACGAGCAGTACTTC.

This clonotype was picked up many times. V and J are TRBV4-3 and TRBJ2-7, with D perhaps matching TRBD1 (5 bases). CDR1 is LGHNA, CDR2 YSLEER, per germline. Deletions cut 1 base from V and 4 bases from J, with 17 bases between. CDR3 length: 16 residues. CDR3 in DNA: TGCGCCAGCAGCCAAGGCGGAAGGGGTCAGGTTTACGAGCAGTACTTC. Protein: CASSQGGRGQVYEQYF.

The rearrangement joins TRBV4-1 to TRBJ2-7; 11 nucleotides align to TRBD2. Trimming cost V 2 bases and J 2 bases; bases outside gene matches: 5. The CDR3 sequence is 16 residues long. Looked up from germline, CDR1 is MGHRA and CDR2 is YSYEKL. The CDR3 loop reads CASSQIAGGRPYEQYF. CDR3 coding DNA: TGCGCCAGCAGCCAAATAGCGGGAGGGAGACCCTACGAGCAGTACTTC.

This clonotype was observed at least ten times. The chain links TRBV9 to TRBJ1-1; 8 bases are a match to TRBD1. Trimming cost V 3 bases and J 3 bases; bases outside gene matches: 7. Per the germline V gene, CDR1 is SGDLS and CDR2 is YYNGEE. The CDR3 has 15 amino acids. In DNA form, the CDR3 reads TGTGCCAGCAGCGCCGGACAGGGCCCCTACACTGAAGCTTTCTTT. This gives the protein CASSAGQGPYTEAFF.

There are many counts of this clonotype. This chain joins TRBV19 and TRBJ1-5; D gene unclear. The germline CDR1 and CDR2 sequences are LNHDA and SQIVND (reference sequence). The V end was cut by 7 bases, the J end by 4 bases, with 8 bases between. The CDR3 consists of 12 residues. The CDR3 region has the DNA TGTGCCAGTAAAGGTGGGAATCAGCCCCAGCATTTT. It is translated as CASKGGNQPQHF.

This clonotype has at least ten counts. This sequence joins TRBV4-1 and TRBJ2-7; TRBD1 matches 7 bases. V gave up 4 bases and J gave up 3 bases; unmatched junction bases: 6. This CDR3 region has 14 residues. Germline lookup yields CDR1 MGHRA and CDR2 YSYEKL. In DNA form, the CDR3 reads TGCGCCAGCAGCCCGCGGACAGGCGGCTACGAGCAGTACTTC. Translated: CASSPRTGGYEQYF.